This is a list of T cell receptor beta chains from one sample in a study of T cell responses to AZD1222 COVID-19 vaccine. TCRdb keeps only in-frame clones here, not all; method: immunoSEQ multiplex PCR. The sample records about 82,000 clones, roughly 90% being singletons. The sample in question was peripheral blood, obtained 28 days after the second AZD1222 dose. The receptor source for this set is an adult who received the AZD1222 COVID-19 vaccine. Each CDR3 is given with its conserved first and last residue. D genes are given only for firm matches. The size entry is marked missing in some rows and otherwise reads once, few, many or a size class.

j_gene: TRBJ1-5; d_gene: -; v_gene: TRBV29-1; abundance: -; CDR3nt: TGCAGCGTTGGTCTCGGGGATAATCAGCCCCAGCATTTT; CDR3aa: CSVGLGDNQPQHF
j_gene: TRBJ1-4; d_gene: -; v_gene: TRBV27; abundance: -; CDR3nt: TGTGCCAGCAGTCCTCACCGGGACGGGTCCGGAGGACTGTTTTTT; CDR3aa: CASSPHRDGSGGLFF
j_gene: TRBJ2-5; d_gene: -; v_gene: TRBV2; abundance: -; CDR3nt: TGTGCCAGCAGAACCCCGGCTAGTCAAGAGACCCAGTACTTC; CDR3aa: CASRTPASQETQYF
j_gene: TRBJ1-5; d_gene: -; v_gene: TRBV7-8; abundance: -; CDR3nt: TGTGCCAGCAGCTTAGGACAGGGCAATCAGCCCCAGCATTTT; CDR3aa: CASSLGQGNQPQHF
j_gene: TRBJ1-1; d_gene: -; v_gene: TRBV5-6; abundance: -; CDR3nt: TGTGCCAGCAGCTTGGGGGGACCTTACACTGAAGCTTTCTTT; CDR3aa: CASSLGGPYTEAFF
j_gene: TRBJ1-1; d_gene: TRBD1; v_gene: TRBV4-1; abundance: -; CDR3nt: TGCGCCAGCAGCCATCCCGGACAGGGCATGAACACTGAAGCTTTCTTT; CDR3aa: CASSHPGQGMNTEAFF
j_gene: TRBJ2-1; d_gene: TRBD2; v_gene: TRBV19; abundance: -; CDR3nt: TGTGCCAGTAGGCCCCTTTTAGCGGGGGGTTACCAACATGAGCAGTTCTTC; CDR3aa: CASRPLLAGGYQHEQFF
j_gene: TRBJ2-3; d_gene: -; v_gene: TRBV18; abundance: -; CDR3nt: TGTGCCAGCTCACCCTCTCGGGGAAGCACAGATACGCAGTATTTT; CDR3aa: CASSPSRGSTDTQYF
j_gene: TRBJ2-7; d_gene: TRBD1; v_gene: TRBV9; abundance: -; CDR3nt: TGTCCGGGACAGGAGGCCTACGAGCAGTACTTC; CDR3aa: CPGQEAYEQYF
j_gene: TRBJ1-5; d_gene: TRBD1; v_gene: TRBV7-2; abundance: -; CDR3nt: TGTGCCAGCAGCTTAGCGTGGGCAGGGGGCGGTCAGCCCCAGCATTTT; CDR3aa: CASSLAWAGGGQPQHF
j_gene: TRBJ2-7; d_gene: TRBD2; v_gene: TRBV5-1; abundance: -; CDR3nt: TGCGCCAGCAGCTTTCGGGACTACTCCTACGAGCAGTACTTC; CDR3aa: CASSFRDYSYEQYF
j_gene: TRBJ1-5; d_gene: TRBD1; v_gene: TRBV4-3; abundance: -; CDR3nt: TGCGCCAGCAGCCGCACGGACAGGAATGATCAGCCCCAGCATTTT; CDR3aa: CASSRTDRNDQPQHF
j_gene: TRBJ2-7; d_gene: TRBD2; v_gene: TRBV14; abundance: once; CDR3nt: TGTGCCAGCAGCCGTTCTGGGGGGGGAGAGCAGTACTTC; CDR3aa: CASSRSGGGEQYF
j_gene: TRBJ2-2; d_gene: -; v_gene: TRBV7-7; abundance: -; CDR3nt: TGTGCCAGCAGCCCACTCACCGGGGAGCTGTTTTTT; CDR3aa: CASSPLTGELFF
j_gene: TRBJ2-5; d_gene: -; v_gene: TRBV5-4; abundance: -; CDR3nt: TGTGCCAGCAGCTTCTTGGGGTCAGAGACCCAGTACTTC; CDR3aa: CASSFLGSETQYF
j_gene: TRBJ2-2; d_gene: -; v_gene: TRBV11-3; abundance: once; CDR3nt: TGTGCCAGCAGCTACACGGGACGGGAGAACACCGGGGAGCTGTTTTTT; CDR3aa: CASSYTGRENTGELFF
j_gene: TRBJ1-1; d_gene: -; v_gene: TRBV6-5; abundance: -; CDR3nt: TGTGCCAGCAGTTTTCTACAGGGACGGGGCACTGAAGCTTTCTTT; CDR3aa: CASSFLQGRGTEAFF
j_gene: TRBJ1-2; d_gene: -; v_gene: TRBV30; abundance: once; CDR3nt: TGTGCCTGGGGAGGTGGGGGGGGACGTGGCTATGGCTACACCTTC; CDR3aa: CAWGGGGGRGYGYTF
j_gene: TRBJ2-2; d_gene: TRBD2; v_gene: TRBV10-3; abundance: -; CDR3nt: TGTGCCATCAGTGAGGTAGCGGGGGGCGAGAGAACGAACACCGGGGAGCTGTTTTTT; CDR3aa: CAISEVAGGERTNTGELFF
j_gene: TRBJ1-4; d_gene: -; v_gene: TRBV7-9; abundance: -; CDR3nt: TGTGCCAGCAAGAGGGGCAGGGAGAATGAAAAACTGTTTTTT; CDR3aa: CASKRGRENEKLFF
j_gene: TRBJ2-5; d_gene: TRBD1; v_gene: TRBV19; abundance: -; CDR3nt: TGTGCCAGTAGTATCTCGACAGGGACCCAAGAGACCCAGTACTTC; CDR3aa: CASSISTGTQETQYF
j_gene: TRBJ1-2; d_gene: -; v_gene: TRBV9; abundance: -; CDR3nt: TGTGCCAGCAGCCTCGCTCCAGGGGACTATGGCTACACCTTC; CDR3aa: CASSLAPGDYGYTF
j_gene: TRBJ2-5; d_gene: -; v_gene: TRBV5-5; abundance: -; CDR3nt: TGTGCCAGCAGCTTGCGAGAGGGGGGGCGTGGGACCCAGTACTTC; CDR3aa: CASSLREGGRGTQYF
j_gene: TRBJ2-6; d_gene: -; v_gene: TRBV29-1; abundance: once; CDR3nt: TGCAGCGTTGTAATCGGTGGCTCTGGGGCCAACGTCCTGACTTTC; CDR3aa: CSVVIGGSGANVLTF
j_gene: TRBJ1-6; d_gene: -; v_gene: TRBV6-5; abundance: -; CDR3nt: TGTGCCAGCTCTAAGGGACACGTTAATACACCCCTCCACTTT; CDR3aa: CASSKGHVNTPLHF
j_gene: TRBJ2-3; d_gene: -; v_gene: TRBV6-6; abundance: -; CDR3nt: TGTGCCAGCAGTAGCGGAGATACGCAGTATTTT; CDR3aa: CASSSGDTQYF
j_gene: TRBJ2-7; d_gene: -; v_gene: TRBV6-5; abundance: -; CDR3nt: TGTGCCAGCAGCGTGGACAGCGTCGCCTACGAGCAGTACTTC; CDR3aa: CASSVDSVAYEQYF
j_gene: TRBJ2-1; d_gene: -; v_gene: TRBV27; abundance: -; CDR3nt: TGTGCCAGCAGTTTAGGACTTGTCCCCGGATACAATGAGCAGTTCTTC; CDR3aa: CASSLGLVPGYNEQFF
j_gene: TRBJ2-5; d_gene: TRBD2; v_gene: TRBV3-1/TRBV3-2; abundance: -; CDR3nt: TGTGCCAGCAGCCAAGATATCGCTAGCCGGGGAGGGGAGACCCAGTACTTC; CDR3aa: CASSQDIASRGGETQYF
j_gene: TRBJ2-7; d_gene: TRBD1; v_gene: TRBV6-1; abundance: -; CDR3nt: TGTGCCAGCAGTGGCTACCGGGACAGTGAGACCTACGAGCAGTACTTC; CDR3aa: CASSGYRDSETYEQYF
j_gene: TRBJ1-2; d_gene: -; v_gene: TRBV5-6; abundance: -; CDR3nt: TGTGCCAGCAGCGCATCCCCGCGGGACTATGGCTACACCTTC; CDR3aa: CASSASPRDYGYTF
j_gene: TRBJ1-2; d_gene: -; v_gene: TRBV3-1/TRBV3-2; abundance: -; CDR3nt: TGTGCCAGCAGCCCTACCTTAGAAACCCTCTATGGCTACACCTTC; CDR3aa: CASSPTLETLYGYTF
j_gene: TRBJ1-6; d_gene: -; v_gene: TRBV10-2; abundance: few; CDR3nt: TGCGCCAGCAGTCGTTCGGGTGGGGGCGATTCACCCCTCCACTTT; CDR3aa: CASSRSGGGDSPLHF
j_gene: TRBJ2-5; d_gene: TRBD1; v_gene: TRBV18; abundance: -; CDR3nt: TGTGCCAGCTCACTCAGGACAGGGCAAGAGACCCAGTACTTC; CDR3aa: CASSLRTGQETQYF
j_gene: TRBJ1-3; d_gene: -; v_gene: TRBV15; abundance: -; CDR3nt: TGTGCCACCAGCAGAGATCGGGAGGACACCATATATTTT; CDR3aa: CATSRDREDTIYF
j_gene: TRBJ2-1; d_gene: TRBD2; v_gene: TRBV18; abundance: -; CDR3nt: TGTGCCAGCTCACGCGGGGGGACCAGCTCCTACAATGAGCAGTTCTTC; CDR3aa: CASSRGGTSSYNEQFF
j_gene: TRBJ2-3; d_gene: TRBD2; v_gene: TRBV5-6; abundance: -; CDR3nt: TGTGCCAGCAGCTATGGACTAGCGGGGGACCCCACAGATACGCAGTATTTT; CDR3aa: CASSYGLAGDPTDTQYF
j_gene: TRBJ1-6; d_gene: -; v_gene: TRBV27; abundance: once; CDR3nt: TGTGCCAGCTCCCCTGGCCTCTATAATTCACCCCTCCACTTT; CDR3aa: CASSPGLYNSPLHF
j_gene: TRBJ2-5; d_gene: -; v_gene: TRBV7-8; abundance: -; CDR3nt: TGTGCCAGCAGCCCTCATGAGACCCAGTACTTC; CDR3aa: CASSPHETQYF
j_gene: TRBJ1-2; d_gene: -; v_gene: TRBV5-8; abundance: once; CDR3nt: TGTGCCAGCAGCTTGTCCGGTACAGGAAAAAACTATGGCTACACCTTC; CDR3aa: CASSLSGTGKNYGYTF
j_gene: TRBJ2-2; d_gene: TRBD1; v_gene: TRBV7-3; abundance: -; CDR3nt: TGTGCCAGCAGCTTCCACACTCGACAGGGGGCGGGCACCGGGGAGCTGTTTTTT; CDR3aa: CASSFHTRQGAGTGELFF
j_gene: TRBJ2-5; d_gene: TRBD2; v_gene: TRBV10-2; abundance: -; CDR3nt: TGCGCCAGCAGGGAGCGGGGGGTAGCGGAGACCCAGTACTTC; CDR3aa: CASRERGVAETQYF
j_gene: TRBJ2-5; d_gene: TRBD1; v_gene: TRBV7-8; abundance: -; CDR3nt: TGTGCCAGCAGCGAACTAAACTGGGACAGGGTTAAAGAGACCCAGTACTTC; CDR3aa: CASSELNWDRVKETQYF
j_gene: TRBJ1-2; d_gene: TRBD1; v_gene: TRBV15; abundance: once; CDR3nt: TGTGCCACCAGCAGAGATCGGACAGGGGGCTATGGCTACACCTTC; CDR3aa: CATSRDRTGGYGYTF
j_gene: TRBJ1-2; d_gene: TRBD1; v_gene: TRBV6-5; abundance: -; CDR3nt: TGTGCCAGCAGTTATGAGACAGGGGTGGATGGAAATGGCTACACCTTC; CDR3aa: CASSYETGVDGNGYTF